Shown below are 23 T cell receptor beta chains from a single sample sequenced in a study of cytotoxic CD8 clonotypes in ibrutinib-treated CLL. Clones were sequenced by immunoSEQ multiplex PCR, and TCRdb holds only the in-frame ones, with some missing. The table includes roughly 150,000 clones, nearly 90% detected once. The sequenced sample was PBMCs, obtained at disease progression, from a patient treated with ibrutinib. All receptors come from a human donor with chronic lymphocytic leukemia.

The table lists this clone with a count of one. J is TRBJ2-2 and V is TRBV7-8, with D maybe TRBD2 (6 bases). Germline V gives CDR1 SGHVS, CDR2 FQNEAQ. The ends were cut back, 5 bases at V and 0 bases at J, with 16 bases in the middle. The CDR3 runs 17 residues. This chain's CDR3 is CASSRSGEPTNTGELFF. The CDR3 coding sequence is TGTGCCAGCAGCCGGTCGGGGGAACCCACGAACACCGGGGAGCTGTTTTTT.

V gene TRBV19 combines with J gene TRBJ1-1, with a tentative D call TRBD1 (6 bases). V lost 5 bases, J lost 3 bases, and 10 bases lay in between. Germline V gene lookup returns CDR1 LNHDA and CDR2 SQIVND (reference sequence). The CDR3 extends over 13 amino acids. The CDR3 DNA follows: TGTGCCAGTAGTTGGGGGGCGGACACTGAAGCTTTCTTT. As protein: CASSWGADTEAFF.

This clone has a single count. The CDR3 nucleotides read TGTGCCAGCAGTTTAATTCAGGGCGGGGAGACCCAGTACTTC. It yields the protein CASSLIQGGETQYF. The chain joins TRBV27 to TRBJ2-5, with D perhaps TRBD1 or TRBD2 (5 bases each). The CDR3 contains 14 residues. Per germline, CDR1 MNHEY and CDR2 SMNVEV (reference sequence). Trimming cost V 2 bases and J 5 bases, with 12 bases left between them.

The chain is built from TRBV2 and TRBJ2-5, with 10 positions matching TRBD2. CDR1 SNHLY and CDR2 FYNNEI come from the germline V gene. This CDR3 has 15 residues. V was pared by 7 bases and J by 2 bases, with 7 bases of the junction left unmatched. CDR3 residues: CASTRASGRQETQYF. CDR3 nucleotide sequence: TGTGCCAGCACGCGGGCTAGCGGGAGACAAGAGACCCAGTACTTC.

V and J are TRBV7-9 and TRBJ1-2; 8 positions match TRBD1. The germline V gene encodes CDR1 SEHNR and CDR2 FQNEAQ (reference sequence). This CDR3 has 15 residues. After removal of 5 bases from V and 2 bases from J, the junction contained 7 bases not matched to a gene. CDR3 residues: CASSARQGINYGYTF. For the CDR3, the DNA is TGTGCCAGCAGCGCAAGACAGGGGATAAACTATGGCTACACCTTC.

On this clone itself: The limits of the CDR3 on the DNA are not certain, so only TCRdb's listed CDR3 is given. The chain carries TRBV18 and TRBJ2-5. Both ends counted, the CDR3 spans 13 residues. Per the germline V gene, CDR1 is KGHSH and CDR2 is LQKENI. CDR3 residues: CASSPLWQETQYF.

In DNA, the CDR3 is TGTGCCAGCAAGACCGATTTAAGCACAGATACGCAGTATTTT. Translated: CASKTDLSTDTQYF. V usage is TRBV5-8 and J usage is TRBJ2-3; D is unresolved. This CDR3 is 14 amino acids long. Germline V gene lookup returns CDR1 SGHTS and CDR2 YDEGEE. Trimming cost V 6 bases and J 0 bases, with 11 bases left between them.

The rearrangement uses TRBV7-3 and TRBJ1-1, with 9 bases fitting TRBD1. CDR1 and CDR2 from the germline V gene are SGHTA and FQGTGA. V lost 2 bases to trimming and J lost 10 bases; unmatched junction nucleotides: 8. The CDR3 totals 14 residues. The CDR3 region is CASSLAPTTGGAFF. CDR3 DNA sequence: TGTGCCAGCAGCTTAGCCCCAACGACAGGGGGAGCTTTCTTT.

In its sample, this clone was seen once. The chain combines TRBV27 with TRBJ2-2; weak D call: TRBD2 (5 bases). The germline gives CDR1 MNHEY, CDR2 SMNVEV (reference sequence). Trimming pared 5 bases from V and 3 bases from J, leaving 16 bases between. The CDR3 is 16 residues long. This CDR3 is CASSPGSRTYTGELFF. The DNA of the CDR3 is TGTGCCAGCAGTCCGGGGAGCAGGACCTACACCGGGGAGCTGTTTTTT.

The chain couples TRBV9 to TRBJ2-1; a weak D match, TRBD2 (6 bases). V lost 4 bases, J lost 7 bases, and 18 bases lay in between. Germline CDR1 SGDLS, CDR2 YYNGEE. CDR3 length equals 15 residues. DNA for the CDR3: TGTGCCAGCAGCCCGACGGGAGTCCCGGCAAATGAGCAGTTCTTC. Its translation: CASSPTGVPANEQFF.

The rearrangement uses TRBV9 and TRBJ1-5, with a weak D call TRBD1 (5 bases). V lost 2 bases and J 1 base, leaving 7 bases between the germline ends. Germline CDR1 reads SGDLS; CDR2 reads YYNGEE. There are 14 residues in the CDR3. The CDR3 spells CASSVGASNQPQHF. The CDR3 DNA sequence: TGTGCCAGCAGCGTTGGGGCGAGCAATCAGCCCCAGCATTTT. The full variable domain, completed using reference TRBV9 and TRBJ1-5, is DSGVTQTPKHLITATGQRVTLRCSPRSGDLSVYWYQQSLDQGLQFLIQYYNGEERAKGNILERFSAQQFPDLHSELNLSSLELGDSALYFCASSVGASNQPQHFGDGTRLSIL.

The chain combines TRBV7-3 with TRBJ2-5, with 8 bases that match TRBD1. The germline gives CDR1 SGHTA, CDR2 FQGTGA. J was trimmed by 2 bases and V by 5 bases; bases with no gene match: 7. The CDR3 runs 15 residues. The CDR3 spells CASSQQGGGQETQYF. The CDR3 DNA is TGTGCCAGCAGCCAACAGGGGGGAGGACAAGAGACCCAGTACTTC. Full variable domain (missing parts from reference TRBV7-3 and TRBJ2-5): GAGVSQTPSNKVTEKGKYVELRCDPISGHTALYWYRQSLGQGPEFLIYFQGTGAADDSGLPNDRFFAVRPEGSVSTLKIQRTERGDSAVYLCASSQQGGGQETQYFGPGTRLLVL.

This chain joins TRBV19 and TRBJ1-5; no clear D. This CDR3 contains 15 residues. V was cut by 4 bases and J by 4 bases, with 14 bases left in between. Per the germline V gene, CDR1 is LNHDA and CDR2 is SQIVND (reference sequence). CDR3 region: CASSTPLSRNQPQHF. The CDR3 DNA reads TGTGCCAGTAGTACTCCGCTCAGTAGAAATCAGCCCCAGCATTTT.

Of note for this clone: The same CDR3 arises from other DNA sequences in this sample as well. The chain links TRBV19 to TRBJ1-1; D gene ambiguous. This CDR3 comprises 13 residues. Germline CDR1 and CDR2: LNHDA and SQIVND (reference sequence). V shed 1 base and J shed 2 bases, with 5 bases lying between them. In DNA, the CDR3 is TGTGCCAGTAGTATAGGGGCAAACACTGAAGCTTTCTTT. As protein: CASSIGANTEAFF. The variable domain in full, completed from reference TRBV19 and TRBJ1-1, reads DGGITQSPKYLFRKEGQNVTLSCEQNLNHDAMYWYRQDPGQGLRLIYYSQIVNDFQKGDIAEGYSVSREKKESFPLTVTSAQKNPTAFYLCASSIGANTEAFFGQGTRLTVV.

The rearrangement links TRBV28 to TRBJ1-2; D perhaps matches TRBD1 (6 bases). V was trimmed by 4 bases and J by 2 bases, leaving 8 bases between them. Germline V gene lookup returns CDR1 MDHEN and CDR2 SYDVKM. This CDR3 is built from 13 residues. CDR3 nucleotides: TGTGCCAGCAGTTCTGGACAGAACTATGGCTACACCTTC. Translation gives CASSSGQNYGYTF.

The chain joins TRBV18 to TRBJ1-5, with D possibly matching TRBD1 (5 bases). V was clipped by 4 bases and J by 5 bases, with 15 bases between them. Germline-derived CDR1 and CDR2 are KGHSH and LQKENI. This CDR3 is built from 15 residues. This CDR3 reads CASSRDRGSHQPQHF. In DNA, the CDR3 is TGTGCCAGCTCACGCGACAGAGGTTCACATCAGCCCCAGCATTTT.

The chain employs TRBV5-1 and TRBJ2-7, with D perhaps matching TRBD2 (5 bases). The CDR3 length is 15 residues. The V end was cut by 2 bases, the J end by 3 bases, with 15 bases between. Looked up from germline, CDR1 is SGHRS and CDR2 is YFSETQ. CDR3 coding DNA: TGCGCCAGCAGCTTCGGGGAGTCAGTACGCTACGAGCAGTACTTC. It codes for CASSFGESVRYEQYF. The full variable domain, in which reference TRBV5-1 and TRBJ2-7 provide the parts outside the CDR3, is KAGVTQTPRYLIKTRGQQVTLSCSPISGHRSVSWYQQTPGQGLQFLFEYFSETQRNKGNFPGRFSGRQFSNSRSEMNVSTLELGDSALYLCASSFGESVRYEQYFGPGTRLTVT.

This clone was counted only a few times. The chain is built from TRBV19 and TRBJ1-5; no definite D call. V dropped 4 bases and J dropped 3 bases, with 7 bases sitting between them. The CDR3 has 13 residues. Germline CDR1 reads LNHDA; CDR2 reads SQIVND (reference sequence). CDR3 sequence (DNA): TGTGCCAGTAGTAACGCGTACAATCAGCCCCAGCATTTT. It translates to CASSNAYNQPQHF.

This chain connects TRBV7-3 to TRBJ2-2; D is unclear. The CDR3 contains 15 residues. Trimming shortened V by 5 bases and J by 2 bases, and 12 bases separated the two germline ends. The germline CDR1 and CDR2 sequences are SGHTA and FQGTGA. In nucleotides, the CDR3 is TGTGCCAGCAGCCAATCACGACGAAACACCGGGGAGCTGTTTTTT. Protein product: CASSQSRRNTGELFF.

The chain carries TRBV5-1 and TRBJ2-7, with D tentatively TRBD2 (5 bases). The length of the CDR3 is 15 residues. V was pared by 1 base and J by 1 base, with 12 bases between. CDR1 and CDR2 (germline): SGHRS, YFSETQ. Here the CDR3 reads CASSLTIGLSYEQYF. CDR3 coding DNA: TGCGCCAGCAGCTTGACGATCGGACTGTCCTACGAGCAGTACTTC.

The chain recombines TRBV5-1 with TRBJ1-2, with D perhaps TRBD1 (6 bases). The germline gives CDR1 SGHRS, CDR2 YFSETQ. There are 13 residues in the CDR3. V was pared by 4 bases and J by 4 bases, with 11 bases between. Written as DNA, the CDR3 is TGCGCCAGCAGCGCAAGGGGGTTCTATGGCTACACCTTC. Translated: CASSARGFYGYTF.

The J gene is TRBJ2-7, the V gene TRBV4-2; 8 nucleotides align to TRBD1. Germline-derived CDR1 and CDR2 are LGHNA and YNFKEQ. This CDR3 is built from 17 residues. Trimming removed 0 bases from V and 2 bases from J; junction bases left unmatched: 9. The CDR3 region has the DNA TGTGCCAGCAGCCAAGAGCGGCAGGGGGCGAGAACCTACGAGCAGTACTTC. It encodes CASSQERQGARTYEQYF.

The chain has TRBV7-2 and TRBJ1-1, with D maybe TRBD1 (5 bases). The CDR3 is made up of 17 amino acids. Germline V gene lookup returns CDR1 SGHTA and CDR2 FQGNSA. V shed 7 bases and J shed 1 base, with 22 bases lying between them. The CDR3 reads CASIHPAPGPRNTEAFF. Here the CDR3 DNA reads TGTGCCAGCATCCATCCCGCACCGGGACCGAGGAACACTGAAGCTTTCTTT.